This is a list of T cell receptor beta chains from one sample in a study of PD-1 blockade in classical Hodgkin lymphoma. Assay: immunoSEQ multiplex PCR; the TCRdb copy retains only in-frame clones and omits some. The repertoire holds approximately 22,000 clones, with approximately 67% as singletons. The sample in question was CD4+ T cells from blood, obtained before the fourth cycle of nivolumab. These receptors all stem from a human donor with classical Hodgkin lymphoma. CDR3s include the opening cysteine and the closing phenylalanine or tryptophan. D genes are given only for firm matches. The size field is filled for only some rows; it gives once, few, many or a size class.

D | J | size | V | DNA | CDR3
TRBD1 | TRBJ1-2 | few | TRBV18 | TGTGCCAGCTCCCTGCCTCCTCGACAGGGGGTTTATGGCTACACCTTC | CASSLPPRQGVYGYTF
- | TRBJ1-3 | - | TRBV5-5 | TGTGCCAGCAGCTTGTTGCCAGGGGCAGCTGCGCGTGGAAACACCATATATTTT | CASSLLPGAAARGNTIYF
TRBD1 | TRBJ1-2 | - | TRBV6-5 | TGTGCCAGCAGTACCGGACAGGACTATGGCTACACCTTC | CASSTGQDYGYTF
TRBD1 | TRBJ2-7 | - | TRBV30 | TGTGCCTGGAGTGACCCCTGGGACAGGACCTACGAGCAGTACTTC | CAWSDPWDRTYEQYF
- | TRBJ1-2 | - | TRBV28 | TGTGCCAGCAGTTTCCGCTCGAGGCCTACCCCTAACTATGGCTACACCTTC | CASSFRSRPTPNYGYTF
- | TRBJ1-5 | few | TRBV6-1 | TGTGCCAGCAGGTACCAGGGCCAGCCCCAGCATTTT | CASRYQGQPQHF
TRBD1 | TRBJ1-4 | - | TRBV7-2 | TGTGCCAGCAGCTTAGCCGGGGACAGCGAAAAACTGTTTTTT | CASSLAGDSEKLFF
- | TRBJ1-2 | - | TRBV6-5 | TGTGCCAGCAGTCAGTTGGGGGGCAGCCTCTATGGCTACACCTTC | CASSQLGGSLYGYTF
TRBD1 | TRBJ2-6 | - | TRBV7-3 | TGTGCCAGCAGCTTACGACAGGGCGGCTCTGGGGCCAACGTCCTGACTTTC | CASSLRQGGSGANVLTF
TRBD1 | TRBJ2-3 | - | TRBV4-3 | TGCGCCAGCAGCAGAGGGACAGCTATATCGACAGATACGCAGTATTTT | CASSRGTAISTDTQYF
- | TRBJ1-3 | - | TRBV7-9 | TGTGCCAGCAGCCTAAACAGGCGTCTCTCTGGAAACACCATATATTTT | CASSLNRRLSGNTIYF
- | TRBJ2-7 | - | TRBV10-1 | TGCGCCAGCGTCTTTAACGGCCGCTACGAGCAGTACTTC | CASVFNGRYEQYF
- | TRBJ2-1 | - | TRBV7-9 | TGTGCCAGCAGCTCCAGGGGCAATACCTACAATGAGCAGTTCTTC | CASSSRGNTYNEQFF
- | TRBJ2-2 | - | TRBV5-1 | TGCGCCAGCAGCTTGGGGTCTGGGGGGTTCGCGAACACCGGGGAGCTGTTTTTT | CASSLGSGGFANTGELFF
- | TRBJ2-2 | - | TRBV19 | TGTGCCAGTATAGCCCGGACCGGGGAGCTGTTTTTT | CASIARTGELFF
TRBD1 | TRBJ1-6 | - | TRBV11-2 | TGTGCCAGCAGCTTAGTTGCGGGACAGGGACATTCACCCCTCCACTTT | CASSLVAGQGHSPLHF
TRBD2 | TRBJ2-5 | few | TRBV6-1 | TGTGCCAGCAGTGAAAGCGGGAGAACCCCACAGGACTTC | CASSESGRTPQDF
- | TRBJ2-6 | - | TRBV23-1 | TGCGCCAGCAGCCATACGGGTTCCTACCACTACTCTGGGGCCAACGTCCTGACTTTC | CASSHTGSYHYSGANVLTF
TRBD1 | TRBJ1-2 | - | TRBV9 | TGTGCCAGCAGCGGACAGGGTCTTGACGTTTCTAACTATGGCTACACCTTC | CASSGQGLDVSNYGYTF
TRBD1 | TRBJ1-4 | - | TRBV10-3 | TGTGCCATCAAACCGGGACAGGGGGTCCCTAATGAAAAACTGTTTTTT | CAIKPGQGVPNEKLFF
TRBD1 | TRBJ1-2 | - | TRBV19 | TGTGCCAGTAGAGGGACAGGATATGGCTACACCTTC | CASRGTGYGYTF
TRBD1 | TRBJ1-4 | once | TRBV6-5 | TGTGCCAGCAGTTACTCGGGACAGGGTAATGAAAAACTGTTTTTT | CASSYSGQGNEKLFF
- | TRBJ2-3 | - | TRBV12-5 | TGTGCTAGTGGTTTGAGCGCAGGGGAGTTGGGGGATACGCAGTATTTT | CASGLSAGELGDTQYF
- | TRBJ2-7 | - | TRBV6-1 | TGTGCCAGCAGTGAAGCTCTGGGGAGGGAGCAGTACTTC | CASSEALGREQYF
TRBD1 | TRBJ2-6 | once | TRBV5-1 | TGCGCCAGCAGCCTCAATCCCGGGACAGGGCCCTCTGGGGCCAACGTCCTGACTTTC | CASSLNPGTGPSGANVLTF
- | TRBJ1-2 | - | TRBV27 | TGTGCCAGCAGTTTAAGTGCGGGTGCTACTAGGTATGGCTACACCTTC | CASSLSAGATRYGYTF
- | TRBJ1-1 | - | TRBV6-6 | TGTGCCAGCAGAGAAAACAGGGAGGAAGGCGAAGCTTTCTTT | CASRENREEGEAFF
- | TRBJ2-1 | - | TRBV25-1 | TGTGCCAGCAGTGAAAGGGACGGCTCCTACAATGAGCAGTTCTTC | CASSERDGSYNEQFF
TRBD1 | TRBJ1-3 | - | TRBV5-6 | TGTGCCAGCAGCTTAACAGGGGGCGCTTCTGGAAACACCATATATTTT | CASSLTGGASGNTIYF
- | TRBJ1-3 | - | TRBV21-1 | TGTGCCAGCAGCCTTCGACCGGACAGGGAGTTACCTTCTGGAAACACCATATATTTT | CASSLRPDRELPSGNTIYF
TRBD1 | TRBJ2-1 | - | TRBV19 | TGTGCCAGTAGTATAGCCGCCGGGACAGTATACAATGAGCAGTTCTTC | CASSIAAGTVYNEQFF
- | TRBJ1-3 | few | TRBV5-1 | TGCGCCAGCAGCACCTCCGGGACACCCGGAAACACCATATATTTT | CASSTSGTPGNTIYF
- | TRBJ2-7 | - | TRBV7-2 | TGTGCCAGCAGCACCCACCCTTTGGGGGGCTACGAGCAGTACTTC | CASSTHPLGGYEQYF
- | TRBJ1-6 | - | TRBV16 | TGTGCCAGCAGCCAATGGAATTGGACCTATAATTCACCCCTCCACTTT | CASSQWNWTYNSPLHF
- | TRBJ2-1 | - | TRBV7-2 | TGTGCCAGCAGCCCTACCTACAATGAGCAGTTCTTC | CASSPTYNEQFF
- | TRBJ2-2 | - | TRBV5-1 | TGCGCCAGCAGCTTCAACAGGGACACCGGGGAGCTGTTTTTT | CASSFNRDTGELFF
- | TRBJ1-4 | few | TRBV6-1 | TGTGCCAGCAGTGATGTGGGGGGGTGGGAAAAACTGTTTTTT | CASSDVGGWEKLFF
- | TRBJ2-3 | - | TRBV29-1 | TGCAGCGTTGTTCAGGGGGGGGTCACAGATACGCAGTATTTT | CSVVQGGVTDTQYF
- | TRBJ1-3 | once | TRBV18 | TGTGCCAGCTCCCTGAGGGATTTTGGAAACACCATATATTTT | CASSLRDFGNTIYF
- | TRBJ1-1 | few | TRBV6-1 | TGTGCCAGCAAGAGGGGACTGCTGAACACTGAAGCTTTCTTT | CASKRGLLNTEAFF
- | TRBJ2-7 | - | TRBV5-3 | TGTGCCAGAAGCTTGAGAAGAGTAGAAACTTTTTTGGACTACGAGCAGTACTTC | CARSLRRVETFLDYEQYF
- | TRBJ2-5 | - | TRBV19 | TGTGCCAGTAGTATAGTGGCCCCGCGGGGGACCCAGTACTTC | CASSIVAPRGTQYF
- | TRBJ2-7 | - | TRBV18 | TGTGCCAGCTCACCAGGGTACGAGCAGTACTTC | CASSPGYEQYF
- | TRBJ2-2 | few | TRBV12-5 | TGTGCTAGTGGCGCAACTTCCAGGGGGGAGCTGTTTTTT | CASGATSRGELFF
- | TRBJ2-1 | - | TRBV7-9 | TGTGCCAGCAGCTTAGGGATCCCGGGCAATGAGCAGTTCTTC | CASSLGIPGNEQFF
TRBD1 | TRBJ1-2 | - | TRBV6-4 | TGTGCCAGCAGTCCCGGGACAGGGAGTCGTGGCTACACCTTC | CASSPGTGSRGYTF
- | TRBJ1-1 | - | TRBV18 | TGTGCCAGCTCACCACACACCGAGGGGACTGAAGCTTTCTTT | CASSPHTEGTEAFF
- | TRBJ2-3 | few | TRBV6-5 | TGTGCCAGCGCTAGGGGAGATACGCAGTATTTT | CASARGDTQYF
- | TRBJ1-1 | - | TRBV29-1 | TGCAGCGTTGAATTCGGGGGCAGGAACACTGAAGCTTTCTTT | CSVEFGGRNTEAFF